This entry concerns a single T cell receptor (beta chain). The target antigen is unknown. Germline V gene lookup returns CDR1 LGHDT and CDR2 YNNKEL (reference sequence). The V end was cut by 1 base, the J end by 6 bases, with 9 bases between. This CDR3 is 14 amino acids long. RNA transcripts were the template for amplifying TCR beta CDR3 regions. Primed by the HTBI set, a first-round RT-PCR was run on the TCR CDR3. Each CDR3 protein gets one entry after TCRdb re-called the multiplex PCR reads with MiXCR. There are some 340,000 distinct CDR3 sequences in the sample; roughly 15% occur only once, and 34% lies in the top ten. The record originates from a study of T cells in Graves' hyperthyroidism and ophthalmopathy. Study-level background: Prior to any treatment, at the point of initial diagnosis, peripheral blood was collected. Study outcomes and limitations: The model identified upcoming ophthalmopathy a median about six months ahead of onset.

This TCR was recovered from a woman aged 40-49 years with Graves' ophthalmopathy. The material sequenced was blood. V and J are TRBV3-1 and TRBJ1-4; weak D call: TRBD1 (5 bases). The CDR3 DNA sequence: TGTGCCAGCAGCCAAGGAGGGGTAGATGAAAAACTGTTTTTT. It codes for CASSQGGVDEKLFF.